Listed below are T cell receptor beta chains from one sample, sequenced in a study of T cells in localized non-small cell lung cancer. Here immunoSEQ multiplex PCR was the method, and the copy in TCRdb shows in-frame clones only, minus some. The sample has 100,000 to 150,000 clones, more than 80% seen once. The sample in question was peripheral blood, obtained before any cancer treatment. The receptor source for this set is a female donor of 60 years or more with stage I lung adenocarcinoma. Each CDR3 is given with its conserved first and last residue. Fields, in order: J gene, D gene, clone size, V gene, CDR3 protein. D genes are given only for firm matches. Part of the rows lack a size; the others show once, few, many or a class for expanded clones.

TRBJ2-5	-	-	TRBV11-3	CASSAPPGGTQYF
TRBJ2-1	TRBD2	-	TRBV19	CASSLGTSWGEQFF
TRBJ1-3	-	once	TRBV28	CASSLDSRAFSGNTIYF
TRBJ1-1	-	-	TRBV28	CASSFGVLNTEAFF
TRBJ2-7	-	once	TRBV4-1	CASSQVYEGSYEQYF
TRBJ1-5	-	once	TRBV2	CASSEGEGANQPQHF
TRBJ2-7	TRBD1	-	TRBV19	CASSMVWDSSYEQYF
TRBJ2-3	-	-	TRBV18	CASSPLRGSSTDTQYF
TRBJ2-1	TRBD2	-	TRBV9	CASSAETGTSGLLEQFF
TRBJ2-7	-	-	TRBV27	CASSFGERYEQYF
TRBJ2-5	-	-	TRBV5-1	CASSPNPGSQETQYF